This TCR beta chain was profiled in a study of blood T cells in healthy people across ages. The donors, aged 6 to 90, were healthy Caucasians from Russia. The second PCR ran roughly 6 to 11 cycles with a sample-barcoded 5' primer and J-beta primers. Every cDNA was tagged by a template-switch adaptor with 12 random nucleotides. TCRdb independently ran MiXCR on the 5' RACE reads; one entry per CDR3 protein. The table includes fewer than 2 million distinct CDR3 sequences, about 39% detected once. Whole-study results and caveats: Researchers deemed the diversity estimates from one million T cells underestimates. Roughly linearly, TCR beta diversity per million T cells fell as age increased.

This clonotype occurred a few times. The antigen is not known. This clonotype was obtained from a human donor in good health. Input material: blood.

CDR3: CASSTYTGTAYEQYF. CDR3 coding DNA: TGTGCCAGCAGCACTTATACCGGGACAGCTTACGAGCAGTACTTC. J is TRBJ2-7 and V is TRBV11-1; 7 nucleotides line up with TRBD1. The CDR3 has 15 residues. The V gene's germline CDR1 is SGHAT and CDR2 FQDESV (reference sequence). The J segment lost 4 bases and the V segment lost 5 bases, leaving 11 bases of the junction unmatched.